This TCR beta chain was documented in a study of blood T cells in healthy people across ages. This clonotype was observed a few times. This CDR3 is 15 amino acids long. The germline V gene has CDR1 SGHKS and CDR2 YYEKEE (reference sequence). Trimming cost V 4 bases and J 3 bases; bases outside gene matches: 5. It was with a sample-barcoded 5' primer and a J-beta primer mix that a second PCR of about 7 to 12 cycles was run. The authors tagged each cDNA molecule using a template-switch adaptor with 12 random nucleotides. TCRdb fed the 5' RACE reads into MiXCR, producing one record per CDR3 protein. The sample consists of approximately 780,000 distinct CDR3 sequences, 25% to 30% of them appearing once. The sample was also linked to a second study, of T cells of mothers and their children.

J is TRBJ2-2 and V is TRBV5-5; 8 bases fit TRBD1. The material sequenced was blood. The receptor's source is a boy younger than 18 in good health. CDR3 sequence reads: CASSPQGEYTGELFF. CDR3 DNA: TGTGCCAGCAGCCCACAGGGGGAATACACCGGGGAGCTGTTTTTT.